The 16 T cell receptor beta chains in this list originate from one sample, sequenced in a study of T-cell reconstitution after alpha-beta-depleted transplantation in children. A library of TCRbeta sequences, prepared with unique molecular identifiers, was generated. TCRdb used MiXCR to reprocess the PCR reads, holding one entry per CDR3 protein. The sample carries about 27,000 distinct CDR3 sequences, under 8% recorded once. Sequences were derived from PBMCs, mostly from graft donor cells, sampled 180 days after TCRalphabeta/CD19-depleted stem cell transplant. These receptors were collected from a male patient between 5 and 17 years old who had a stem cell transplant for acute myeloid leukemia, so the T cells may come from the graft donor.

This clonotype was detected many times. The chain couples TRBV2 to TRBJ2-7; 11 bases line up with TRBD2. This CDR3 has 17 residues. Germline trimming cut 6 bases from V and 0 bases from J; bases unmatched to any gene: 10. The germline gives CDR1 SNHLY, CDR2 FYNNEI. The CDR3 loop reads CASRHPRGLADSYEQYF. Here the CDR3 DNA reads TGTGCCAGCAGACACCCGAGGGGACTAGCGGACTCCTACGAGCAGTACTTC.

The J gene is TRBJ2-3, the V gene TRBV7-2; 13 bases match TRBD2. V shed 5 bases and J 5 bases; nucleotides not matched to a gene: 13. The germline V gene has CDR1 SGHTA and CDR2 FQGNSA. The CDR3 length is 18 residues. DNA of the CDR3: TGTGCCAGCAGCCGGGACGTACTAGCGGGAGGGCCGAAAGATACGCAGTATTTT. It translates to CASSRDVLAGGPKDTQYF.

This clonotype was detected ten times or more. This chain connects TRBV5-1 to TRBJ1-1; D may be TRBD1 (6 bases). CDR1 is SGHRS, CDR2 YFSETQ, per germline. V was shortened by 3 bases and J by 4 bases, with 16 bases between the two germline ends. The CDR3 is 15 residues long. The CDR3 region has the DNA TGCGCCAGCAGCTCCGGTGGGGGGCGGGTCACTGAAGCTTTCTTT. Protein: CASSSGGGRVTEAFF.

The table lists this clonotype with many counts. V gene TRBV29-1 combines with J gene TRBJ1-2; 9 nucleotides agree with TRBD1. The CDR3 sequence is 14 residues long. The V and J ends lost 2 bases and 2 bases, in that order; junction bases with no gene match: 3. Germline V CDR1 and CDR2: SQVTM, ANQGSEA. The CDR3: CSVERGTGNYGYTF. CDR3 DNA sequence: TGCAGCGTTGAACGTGGGACAGGGAACTATGGCTACACCTTC.

This clonotype has more than one count but fewer than ten. One junction end does not reproduce the germline sequence, and a read error may be involved. The chain employs TRBV6-4 and TRBJ1-2; D gene uncertain. Germline V gene data show CDR1 as MRHNA and CDR2 as SNTAGT. The CDR3 extends over 12 amino acids. The CDR3 DNA sequence: TGTGCCAGCAGCGACTGGAACTATGGCTACACCTTC. Residues: CASSDWNYGYTF.

This clonotype showed up many times. The chain links TRBV20-1 to TRBJ2-7, with TRBD2 matching over 7 bases. CDR3 length: 16 residues. The germline CDR1 and CDR2 sequences are DFQATT and SNEGSKA (reference sequence). V was clipped by 1 base and J by 3 bases; unmatched bases: 12. The CDR3 DNA reads as TGCAGTGCTAGAGCGCGTGATCAGCGGGATCACTACGAGCAGTACTTC. Residues: CSARARDQRDHYEQYF.

This clonotype was found many times. The rearrangement uses TRBV24-1 and TRBJ2-3; perhaps TRBD2 as D (5 bases). Trimming cost V 3 bases and J 0 bases, with 6 bases left between them. The CDR3 runs 14 residues. Germline V CDR1 and CDR2: KGHDR, SFDVKD. DNA for the CDR3: TGTGCCACCAGTGATCCGGGGAGCACAGATACGCAGTATTTT. This sequence encodes CATSDPGSTDTQYF.

This clonotype was seen ten or more times. The chain carries TRBV20-1 and TRBJ1-2; 8 nucleotides agree with TRBD1. The V gene's germline CDR1 is DFQATT and CDR2 SNEGSKA (reference sequence). J was trimmed by 4 bases and V by 3 bases; bases with no gene match: 10. The CDR3 spans 15 residues. The CDR3 nucleotides are TGCAGTGCTAGGAGGACAGGGCTTACTTTCTATGGCTACACCTTC. Protein product: CSARRTGLTFYGYTF.

This clonotype was seen at least ten times. As DNA, the CDR3 is TGTGCCAGCAGCGTAGAGGGACTGAACACTGAAGCTTTCTTT. Encoded protein: CASSVEGLNTEAFF. The chain combines TRBV9 with TRBJ1-1, with a weak D call TRBD1 (5 bases). From germline, CDR1 is SGDLS and CDR2 YYNGEE. This CDR3 is built from 14 residues. Trimming shortened V by 0 bases and J by 0 bases, and 6 bases separated the two germline ends.

In its sample, this clonotype was seen many times. The rearrangement joins TRBV6-2 or TRBV6-3 to TRBJ1-1, with D possibly TRBD1 on 5 matching bases. Germline V lookup: CDR1 MNHEY, CDR2 SVGEGT. This CDR3 is 13 amino acids long. The V and J ends lost 5 bases and 0 bases respectively, with 7 bases between them. The CDR3 here is CASSLRVNTEAFF. The CDR3 DNA reads TGTGCCAGCAGTCTCAGGGTGAACACTGAAGCTTTCTTT.

This clonotype was counted at least ten times. This chain connects TRBV7-8 to TRBJ2-7; D is perhaps TRBD2 (7 bases). The CDR3 is made up of 12 amino acids. Germline V gene data show CDR1 as SGHVS and CDR2 as FQNEAQ. V lost 5 bases to trimming and J lost 5 bases, with 10 bases between them. CDR3 sequence (DNA): TGTGCCAGCAGCCTAGGGGGGGACGAGCAGTACTTC. It yields the protein CASSLGGDEQYF.

This clonotype appeared a few times. This chain links TRBV28 with TRBJ2-7; TRBD1 agrees at 7 bases. From germline, CDR1 is MDHEN and CDR2 SYDVKM. V lost 2 bases, J lost 4 bases, and 8 bases stayed unmatched. There are 15 residues in the CDR3. The CDR3 nucleotides read TGTGCCAGCAGTTTAGTAACGGAGACAGGGTACGAGCAGTACGTC. It translates to CASSLVTETGYEQYV.

This clonotype showed up just a few times. One junction end disagrees with the germline gene, perhaps due to a read error. This sequence joins TRBV19 and TRBJ2-3; 9 bases agree with TRBD2. CDR1 and CDR2 (germline): LNHDA, SQIVND (reference sequence). This CDR3 is built from 16 residues. Written as DNA, the CDR3 is TGTGCCAGTAGTCCCTTTCGGGGGACTAGCAGAGATACGCAGTATTTT. Translating it yields CASSPFRGTSRDTQYF.

This clonotype occurred many times. The chain carries TRBV18 and TRBJ2-7; D is perhaps TRBD1 or TRBD2 (5 bases each). Germline assignment: CDR1 KGHSH and CDR2 LQKENI. With 1 base removed from V and 0 bases from J, the gap between germline ends came to 16 bases. The CDR3 covers 17 residues. This CDR3 reads CASSPLPPGRTSYEQYF. The CDR3, as DNA: TGTGCCAGCTCACCACTTCCACCGGGACGGACCTCCTACGAGCAGTACTTC.

This clonotype appeared many times. The rearrangement joins TRBV6-2 or TRBV6-3 to TRBJ2-5, with 9 positions matching TRBD1. CDR1 and CDR2 (germline): MNHEY, SVGEGT. J was trimmed by 5 bases and V by 2 bases; bases with no gene match: 21. This CDR3 is 20 amino acids long. CDR3 nucleotide sequence: TGTGCCAGCAGTTACGTCCTCCGGGACAGGGTTGGGTGGCAAACGGAGACCCAGTACTTC. This translates into CASSYVLRDRVGWQTETQYF.

This clonotype was observed at least ten times. The chain has TRBV25-1 and TRBJ1-1; D gene uncertain. Trimming removed 2 bases from V and 0 bases from J, with 22 bases in between. CDR1 MGHDK and CDR2 SYGVNS come from the germline V gene. The CDR3 length is 19 residues. The CDR3 coding sequence is TGTGCCAGCAGTGAACGACCGAGGAAGGCCTTTTTGGTGAACACTGAAGCTTTCTTT. Translating it yields CASSERPRKAFLVNTEAFF.